A selection of T cell receptor beta chains follows, all from one sample in a study of shared clonotypes between healthy human individuals. Some clones are missing from TCRdb's copy, which holds only in-frame ones; the method was immunoSEQ multiplex PCR. Of about 110,000 clones listed, 67% are singletons. Source material: memory CD8+ T cells sorted from blood. Receptors were obtained from a woman aged 25-40 years in good health. Each CDR3 is given with its conserved first and last residue.

V: TRBV6-1; J: TRBJ2-2; length: 14; CDR3: CASSLSGNTGELFF
V: TRBV15; J: TRBJ2-1; length: 15; CDR3: CATSIAGGDYNEQFF
V: TRBV10-3; J: TRBJ2-3; length: 13; CDR3: CASRGTITDTQYF
V: TRBV10-3; J: TRBJ2-7; length: 13; CDR3: CAIGTSISYEQYF
V: TRBV6-6; J: TRBJ2-3; length: 11; CDR3: CASSTSDTQYF
V: TRBV7-8; J: TRBJ1-4; length: 15; CDR3: CASSFGRLGSEKLFF
V: TRBV5-4; J: TRBJ2-7; length: 17; CDR3: CASSLASPLAGAYEQYF
V: TRBV5-1; J: TRBJ2-7; length: 13; CDR3: CASSLIQNYEQYF
V: TRBV27; J: TRBJ2-3; length: 13; CDR3: CASSSPNEDTQYF
V: TRBV10-2; J: TRBJ2-7; length: 13; CDR3: CASGGTAIYEQYF
V: TRBV6-1; J: TRBJ1-1; length: 15; CDR3: CASSTSGTGGTEAFF
V: TRBV28; J: TRBJ1-5; length: 15; CDR3: CASSPTGRRTQPQHF
V: TRBV28; J: TRBJ2-3; length: 15; CDR3: CASSLLWEGPDTQYF
V: TRBV29-1; J: TRBJ2-1; length: 12; CDR3: CSVDQTHNEQFF
V: TRBV6-5; J: TRBJ2-3; length: 14; CDR3: CASSPPGYTDTQYF
V: TRBV11-2; J: TRBJ2-3; length: 17; CDR3: CASSLALAGGPIDTQYF